This is a list of T cell receptor beta chains from one sample in a study of blood T cell repertoires in COVID-19. Measured with immunoSEQ multiplex PCR; TCRdb has only the in-frame clones, and not every one. The sample consists of about 70,000 clones, around 87% of them appearing once. Sequencing was done on a sample of peripheral blood. The receptors were gathered from a woman of 80 years or more with active or convalescent COVID-19. Each CDR3 is given with its conserved first and last residue. Fields, in order: V gene, CDR3 length, D gene, clone size, J gene, CDR3 protein, CDR3 DNA. The D gene is left open where the match is weak. Where a row states a size, it is once, few, many or the class of an expanded clone; other rows omit it.

V: TRBV3-1/TRBV3-2
length: 16
D: .
size: .
J: TRBJ1-1
CDR3: CASSPYGLDMNTEAFF
DNA: TGTGCCAGCAGCCCGTACGGCCTCGACATGAACACTGAAGCTTTCTTT

V: TRBV6-5
length: 14
D: .
size: .
J: TRBJ1-6
CDR3: CASSYTSQDSPLHF
DNA: TGTGCCAGCAGTTACACCAGCCAGGATTCACCCCTCCACTTT

V: TRBV9
length: 15
D: .
size: .
J: TRBJ1-1
CDR3: CASSPIPSVITEAFF
DNA: TGTGCCAGCAGCCCTATACCATCTGTTATAACTGAAGCTTTCTTT

V: TRBV19
length: 14
D: .
size: .
J: TRBJ1-5
CDR3: CASSPDRSNQPQHF
DNA: TGTGCCAGTAGCCCTGACAGGTCCAACCAGCCCCAGCATTTT

V: TRBV7-3
length: 24
D: TRBD1
size: few
J: TRBJ1-5
CDR3: CASSLSLKATPRTGEVYSNQPQHF
DNA: TGTGCCAGCAGCTTAAGCCTCAAAGCAACCCCGAGGACAGGGGAGGTTTATAGCAATCAGCCCCAGCATTTT

V: TRBV7-9
length: 12
D: .
size: .
J: TRBJ1-2
CDR3: CASSFEARGYTF
DNA: TGTGCCAGCAGCTTTGAGGCGCGGGGCTACACCTTC

V: TRBV12-3/TRBV12-4
length: 13
D: .
size: .
J: TRBJ1-3
CDR3: CASSLRGMNTIYF
DNA: TGTGCCAGCAGCCTACGAGGGATGAACACCATATATTTT

V: TRBV6-6
length: 14
D: .
size: .
J: TRBJ1-6
CDR3: CASSYSTDNSPLHF
DNA: TGTGCCAGCAGTTACTCGACAGATAATTCACCCCTCCACTTT

V: TRBV24-1
length: 14
D: .
size: .
J: TRBJ1-2
CDR3: CATSPDTQGSGYTF
DNA: TGTGCCACCAGCCCAGACACACAGGGTAGTGGCTACACCTTC

V: TRBV7-2
length: 13
D: .
size: .
J: TRBJ1-3
CDR3: CASSLDRRENIYF
DNA: TGTGCCAGCAGCTTAGACCGGCGGGAGAACATATATTTT

V: TRBV4-1
length: 14
D: TRBD1
size: .
J: TRBJ2-7
CDR3: CASSQDPRQGEQYF
DNA: TGCGCCAGCAGCCAAGATCCCCGACAGGGCGAGCAGTACTTC

V: TRBV5-1
length: 11
D: .
size: medium-sized
J: TRBJ1-5
CDR3: CPSRGDQPQHF
DNA: TGCCCCAGTCGGGGGGACCAGCCCCAGCATTTT

V: TRBV7-2
length: 13
D: .
size: once
J: TRBJ1-1
CDR3: CASSLQEGVGAFF
DNA: TGTGCCAGCAGCCTACAAGAAGGGGTTGGAGCTTTCTTT

V: TRBV3-1/TRBV3-2
length: 16
D: TRBD2
size: .
J: TRBJ2-3
CDR3: CASTRERGPGADTQYF
DNA: TGTGCCAGCACCCGGGAGCGGGGGCCGGGAGCGGATACGCAGTATTTT

V: TRBV19
length: 14
D: TRBD1
size: .
J: TRBJ1-6
CDR3: CASSPGQGNSPLHF
DNA: TGTGCCAGTAGTCCGGGACAGGGAAATTCACCCCTCCACTTT

V: TRBV28
length: 14
D: TRBD1
size: .
J: TRBJ1-3
CDR3: CASSSQGAGNTIYF
DNA: TGTGCCAGCAGTTCACAGGGGGCAGGAAACACCATATATTTT

V: TRBV20-1
length: 10
D: .
size: .
J: TRBJ1-1
CDR3: CSARSPDSRF
DNA: TGCAGTGCTAGATCACCGGACAGCCGATTT

V: TRBV30
length: 13
D: TRBD2
size: .
J: TRBJ2-1
CDR3: CAWNPGLLNEQFF
DNA: TGTGCCTGGAACCCGGGACTATTGAATGAGCAGTTCTTC

V: TRBV6-5
length: 14
D: .
size: .
J: TRBJ2-7
CDR3: CASRQQGGDYEQYF
DNA: TGTGCCAGCAGGCAACAGGGGGGGGACTACGAGCAGTACTTC

V: TRBV7-2
length: 16
D: .
size: .
J: TRBJ1-3
CDR3: CASSTYLWAESDTIYF
DNA: TGTGCCAGCAGTACCTATCTGTGGGCAGAATCGGACACCATATATTTT

V: TRBV3-1/TRBV3-2
length: 17
D: TRBD1
size: .
J: TRBJ1-1
CDR3: CASSQDLGQGAFVEAFF
DNA: TGTGCCAGCAGCCAAGATTTGGGACAGGGGGCGTTCGTTGAAGCTTTCTTT

V: TRBV19
length: 14
D: .
size: .
J: TRBJ1-5
CDR3: CASSIIQRNQPQHF
DNA: TGTGCCAGTAGTATAATCCAACGGAATCAGCCCCAGCATTTT

V: TRBV3-1/TRBV3-2
length: 14
D: .
size: .
J: TRBJ1-3
CDR3: CASSQERRRDTIYF
DNA: TGTGCCAGCAGCCAAGAAAGGCGGCGGGACACCATATATTTT

V: TRBV19
length: 14
D: TRBD2
size: .
J: TRBJ2-5
CDR3: CASSIGGGLETQYF
DNA: TGTGCCAGTAGTATAGGGGGGGGTCTCGAGACCCAGTACTTC

V: TRBV4-3
length: 14
D: TRBD1
size: .
J: TRBJ2-3
CDR3: CASSQGARDRVRYF
DNA: TGCGCCAGCAGCCAAGGGGCCAGGGACAGGGTCCGGTATTTT

V: TRBV6-2/TRBV6-3
length: 13
D: .
size: .
J: TRBJ2-3
CDR3: CASSNGVTDTQYF
DNA: TGTGCCAGCAGCAACGGTGTCACAGATACGCAGTATTTT

V: TRBV7-9
length: 14
D: .
size: .
J: TRBJ1-1
CDR3: CASSKQVANTEAFF
DNA: TGTGCCAGCAGCAAACAGGTCGCGAACACTGAAGCTTTCTTT

V: TRBV27
length: 15
D: TRBD2
size: few
J: TRBJ2-3
CDR3: CASSPERGAFGTQYF
DNA: TGTGCCAGCAGCCCTGAGCGGGGAGCCTTTGGTACGCAGTATTTT

V: TRBV28
length: 15
D: TRBD1
size: .
J: TRBJ1-4
CDR3: CASSPGQDTMKKLFF
DNA: TGTGCCAGCAGTCCAGGACAGGACACAATGAAAAAACTGTTTTTT

V: TRBV7-2
length: 19
D: TRBD2
size: once
J: TRBJ2-5
CDR3: CASSLARGTSGGAGETQYF
DNA: TGTGCCAGCAGCTTAGCGCGAGGGACTAGCGGGGGGGCAGGAGAGACCCAGTACTTC

V: TRBV24-1
length: 13
D: TRBD1
size: .
J: TRBJ1-1
CDR3: CATRGQGAPEAFF
DNA: TGTGCCACCAGGGGACAGGGGGCGCCTGAAGCTTTCTTT

V: TRBV7-9
length: 9
D: .
size: .
J: TRBJ1-2
CDR3: CASYGRKNF
DNA: TGTGCCAGCTATGGCCGAAAGAACTTC

V: TRBV19
length: 18
D: .
size: .
J: TRBJ1-3
CDR3: CASSTTDNRRLSGNTIYF
DNA: TGTGCCAGTAGTACGACAGACAACAGACGGCTCTCTGGAAACACCATATATTTT

V: TRBV5-1
length: 16
D: .
size: .
J: TRBJ1-2
CDR3: CASSLGSSTANYGYTF
DNA: TGCGCCAGCAGTTTGGGATCATCGACAGCTAACTATGGCTACACCTTC

V: TRBV6-5
length: 15
D: TRBD2
size: .
J: TRBJ2-1
CDR3: CASSTGTSGVNEQFF
DNA: TGTGCCAGCAGCACCGGGACTAGCGGGGTGAATGAGCAGTTCTTC

V: TRBV6-2/TRBV6-3
length: 14
D: .
size: .
J: TRBJ2-3
CDR3: CASSLAGRPDTQYF
DNA: TGTGCCAGCAGCCTCGCGGGGCGCCCAGATACGCAGTATTTT

V: TRBV5-1
length: 14
D: .
size: once
J: TRBJ2-1
CDR3: CASSSDRNYNEQFF
DNA: TGCGCCAGCAGCTCGGACAGAAACTACAATGAGCAGTTCTTC

V: TRBV2
length: 15
D: .
size: .
J: TRBJ2-2
CDR3: CASLWNGVGTGELFF
DNA: TGTGCCAGCTTATGGAACGGGGTTGGCACCGGGGAGCTGTTTTTT

V: TRBV19
length: 19
D: TRBD1
size: .
J: TRBJ1-5
CDR3: CASSITPGQGEGSNQPQHF
DNA: TGTGCCAGTAGTATCACTCCCGGACAGGGGGAGGGGAGCAATCAGCCCCAGCATTTT

V: TRBV7-9
length: 13
D: .
size: few
J: TRBJ2-3
CDR3: CASSRPSAPTQYF
DNA: TGTGCCAGCAGCCGACCTAGCGCCCCTACGCAGTATTTT

V: TRBV19
length: 15
D: .
size: .
J: TRBJ1-2
CDR3: CASSIIAGGDYGYTF
DNA: TGTGCCAGTAGTATAATTGCTGGGGGGGACTATGGCTACACCTTC